These T cell receptor beta chains were read from a single sample in a study of immune reconstitution after stem cell transplant in scleroderma. TCRdb reprocessed the RT-PCR reads via MiXCR and lists one record per CDR3 protein. This table holds about 3,700 distinct CDR3 sequences, 5.7% found once. Sample collection was performed before or after autologous hematopoietic stem cell transplantation (not recorded which). These receptors all come from a female donor with systemic sclerosis. Each CDR3 is given with its conserved first and last residue. The D gene is left open where the match is weak. Some rows mark clone size as missing; the rest say once, few, many or name a class of expanded clone.

D gene	V gene	J gene	clone size	CDR3 DNA	CDR3 protein
TRBD1	TRBV20-1	TRBJ2-2	medium-sized	TGCAGTGCTAGAAGAGACAGGGTGGGGGAGCTGTTTTTT	CSARRDRVGELFF
NA	TRBV5-5	TRBJ2-6	many	TGTGCCAGCAGCCCCGGAGAGTACTCAAGCTCTGGGGCCAACGTCCTGACTTTC	CASSPGEYSSSGANVLTF
TRBD1	TRBV20-1	TRBJ1-2	medium-sized	TGCAGTGCTATCCGGACAGGGCAAGTTTATGGCTACACCTTC	CSAIRTGQVYGYTF
TRBD1	TRBV12-3/TRBV12-4	TRBJ1-2	medium-sized	TGTGCCAGCACTTCGGTCGTCGGACAGGGGATAGATGGCTACACCTTC	CASTSVVGQGIDGYTF
TRBD2	TRBV5-5	TRBJ2-1	medium-sized	TGTGCCAGCAGCTCCCGGGTAGCGGGGAGCAATGAGCAGTTCTTC	CASSSRVAGSNEQFF
NA	TRBV18	TRBJ2-2	medium-sized	TGTGCCAGCTCACTACTGGCAAACACCGGGGAGCTGTTTTTT	CASSLLANTGELFF
NA	TRBV6-5	TRBJ2-4	large	TGTGCCAGCAGTTACTCAACGCGGGCCAAAAACATTCAGTACTTC	CASSYSTRAKNIQYF
NA	TRBV20-1	TRBJ2-1	medium-sized	TGCAGTGCCCCGGACTACCCAGACAATGAGCAGTTCTTC	CSAPDYPDNEQFF
NA	TRBV5-6	TRBJ2-4	NA	TGTGCCAGCAGCGTGACCGGGATTCAGTACTTC	CASSVTGIQYF
NA	TRBV6-1	TRBJ2-1	NA	TGTGCCAGCAGTGAAGAAGGGGGTGGAGGGCTGGGTGAGCAGTTCTTC	CASSEEGGGGLGEQFF
NA	TRBV5-1	TRBJ2-7	NA	TGCGCCAGCAGCTTTGGGGGCCTCTCCTACGAGCAGTACTTC	CASSFGGLSYEQYF
NA	TRBV5-6	TRBJ2-2	many	TGTGCCAGCAGCTTGTTCGTTTTCGGCAGGGTGGAGGACACCGGGGAGCTGTTTTTT	CASSLFVFGRVEDTGELFF
NA	TRBV18	TRBJ2-7	NA	TGTGCCAGCTCACCACCTGAGACTAATCGGCGGGAGCAGTACTTC	CASSPPETNRREQYF
NA	TRBV6-5	TRBJ1-6	medium-sized	TGTGCCAGCAGTTACTCAGGGCAGCTTGGTTCACCCCTCCACTTT	CASSYSGQLGSPLHF
TRBD1	TRBV4-3	TRBJ2-7	medium-sized	TGCGCCAGCAGCCACTCCGGGACAGGCGAGTCCTACGAGCAGTACTTC	CASSHSGTGESYEQYF
NA	TRBV29-1	TRBJ1-1	medium-sized	TGCAGCGTCGGACAGCCCGGGACTGAAGCTTTCTTT	CSVGQPGTEAFF
NA	TRBV7-6	TRBJ2-3	NA	TGTGCCAGCAGCCAGGGGGGGGGCACAGATACGCAGTATTTT	CASSQGGGTDTQYF
TRBD2	TRBV7-3	TRBJ2-1	medium-sized	TGTGCCAGCAGCCTGAGACTAGCGGGGTACAATGAGCAGTTCTTC	CASSLRLAGYNEQFF
NA	TRBV28	TRBJ2-5	medium-sized	TGTGCCAGCAGGCAGCATATCAGCCCCATAGGGCGGACCCAGTACTTC	CASRQHISPIGRTQYF
NA	TRBV29-1	TRBJ1-3	medium-sized	TGCAGCGTTTACAGGGACCTCACTGGAAACACCATATATTTT	CSVYRDLTGNTIYF
NA	TRBV7-9	TRBJ2-7	medium-sized	TGTGCCGCTAGGGGGGGTCCTGGCTACGAGCAGTACTTC	CAARGGPGYEQYF
NA	TRBV4-2	TRBJ2-3	NA	TGTGCCAGCAGCCAAGGCGATGATACGCAGTATTTT	CASSQGDDTQYF
NA	TRBV4-3	TRBJ2-6	NA	TGCGCCAGCAGCCTTGGGGGGGGGCGCAGGTCTGGGGCCAACGTCCTGACTTTC	CASSLGGGRRSGANVLTF
NA	TRBV20-1	TRBJ2-5	medium-sized	TGCAGTGCTAGAGGGACCAACAGGGTCCAAGAGACCCAGTACTTC	CSARGTNRVQETQYF
NA	TRBV29-1	TRBJ1-2	medium-sized	TGCAGCGTTGAAGATTGGAGGGCGATCTATGGCTACACCTTC	CSVEDWRAIYGYTF
NA	TRBV19	TRBJ1-5	medium-sized	TGTGCCAGTAGTAGGGTCCCACTGGGCAATCAGCCCCAGCATTTT	CASSRVPLGNQPQHF
TRBD2	TRBV20-1	TRBJ2-7	many	TGCAGCGCTAACCGGGGGGTGGCCTACGAGCAGTACTTC	CSANRGVAYEQYF
TRBD1	TRBV5-1	TRBJ1-2	medium-sized	TGCGCCAGCAGCTATGGACAGGGGATGCGCTACACCTTC	CASSYGQGMRYTF
NA	TRBV19	TRBJ1-2	medium-sized	TGTGCCAGTAGTCCAGACCACAGGGTTCCCTATGGCTACACCTTC	CASSPDHRVPYGYTF
NA	TRBV6-5	TRBJ1-1	medium-sized	TGTGCCAGCAGTTACGGCGGGAACACTGAAGCTTTCTTT	CASSYGGNTEAFF
NA	TRBV10-3	TRBJ2-1	medium-sized	TGTGCCATCAGTGAGTCGCAGGGCCTTGAGCAGTTCTTC	CAISESQGLEQFF
TRBD1	TRBV20-1	TRBJ1-5	medium-sized	TGCAGTGCTAGAGGGACAGGCGGCAATCAGCCCCAGCATTTT	CSARGTGGNQPQHF
TRBD1	TRBV27	TRBJ2-2	many	TGTGCCAGCAGTCTAACGGACAGGGTTGGAACCGGGGAGCTGTTTTTT	CASSLTDRVGTGELFF
NA	TRBV5-6	TRBJ1-5	few	TGTGCCAGCAGCTTGGGACAGGCCGACAATCAGCCCCAGCATTTT	CASSLGQADNQPQHF
NA	TRBV7-9	TRBJ2-1	medium-sized	TGTGCCAGCAGTCCGTACAATGAGCAGTTCTTC	CASSPYNEQFF
TRBD1	TRBV10-3	TRBJ2-2	medium-sized	TGTGCCATCAGTGATCAGGGGGCGACCACCGGGGAGCTGTTTTTT	CAISDQGATTGELFF
NA	TRBV20-1	TRBJ1-5	medium-sized	TGCAGTGCTAGATCAGCGGAATATAGCAATCAGCCCCAGCATTTT	CSARSAEYSNQPQHF
NA	TRBV3-1	TRBJ2-7	NA	TGTGCCAGCAGCCAAACCACACGCGAGCAGTACTTC	CASSQTTREQYF
NA	TRBV5-1	TRBJ2-3	few	TGCGCCAGCAGCTTGGTTGTAGGTGGGACAGATACGCAGTATTTT	CASSLVVGGTDTQYF
TRBD1	TRBV29-1	TRBJ2-7	few	TGCAGCGTGAACGAGGGGGCTTTCGAGCAGTACTTC	CSVNEGAFEQYF
TRBD2	TRBV7-2	TRBJ2-3	few	TGTGCCTCCCTAGCGGGGAGGTGGGAAACGCAGTATTTT	CASLAGRWETQYF
NA	TRBV5-1	TRBJ1-5	medium-sized	TGCGCCAGCAGCTTGGATACAGGGCGGGATCAGCCCCAGCATTTT	CASSLDTGRDQPQHF
NA	TRBV15	TRBJ2-3	medium-sized	TGTACCACCAGCAGAGGAGGGTTCACAGATACGCAGTATTTT	CTTSRGGFTDTQYF
NA	TRBV5-1	TRBJ2-7	medium-sized	TGCGCCAGCAGCTTGGCCGGGGTTGGAGTGGACGAGCAGTACTTC	CASSLAGVGVDEQYF
NA	TRBV5-1	TRBJ1-1	medium-sized	TGCGCCAGCAGCTTGGCCCTTACGGCGGGCCAACACCGAGGAGCTTTCTTT	CASSLALTAGQHRGAFF
NA	TRBV7-6	TRBJ2-1	medium-sized	TGTGCCAGCAGCCTGGCCATGCCTACTACCTACAATGAGCAGTTCTTC	CASSLAMPTTYNEQFF
NA	TRBV20-1	TRBJ1-5	medium-sized	TGCAGTGCCAGGGGTGGTGGGGGTCAGCCCCAGCATTTT	CSARGGGGQPQHF
TRBD2	TRBV6-2/TRBV6-3	TRBJ2-5	medium-sized	TGTGCCAGCAGCGACAGCGGGGCGGTTGAGACCCAGTACTTC	CASSDSGAVETQYF